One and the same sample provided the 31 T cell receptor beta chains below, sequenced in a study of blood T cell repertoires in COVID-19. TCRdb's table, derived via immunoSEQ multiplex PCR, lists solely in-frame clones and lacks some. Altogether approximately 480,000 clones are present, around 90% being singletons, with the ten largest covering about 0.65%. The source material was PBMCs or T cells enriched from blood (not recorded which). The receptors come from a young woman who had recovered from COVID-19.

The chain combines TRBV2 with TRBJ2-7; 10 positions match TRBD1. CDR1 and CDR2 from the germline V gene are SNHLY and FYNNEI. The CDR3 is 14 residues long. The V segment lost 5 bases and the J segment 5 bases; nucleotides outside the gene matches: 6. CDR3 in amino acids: CASSWDRGRNEQYF. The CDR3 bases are TGTGCCAGCAGTTGGGACAGGGGCAGGAACGAGCAGTACTTC.

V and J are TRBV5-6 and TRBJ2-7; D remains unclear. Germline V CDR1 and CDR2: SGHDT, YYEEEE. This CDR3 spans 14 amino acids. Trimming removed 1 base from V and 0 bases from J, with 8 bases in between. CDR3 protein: CASSLRPGSYEQYF. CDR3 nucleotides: TGTGCCAGCAGCTTGAGGCCGGGCTCCTACGAGCAGTACTTC. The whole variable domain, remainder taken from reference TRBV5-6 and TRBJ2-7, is DAGVTQSPTHLIKTRGQQVTLRCSPKSGHDTVSWYQQALGQGPQFIFQYYEEEERQRGNFPDRFSGHQFPNYSSELNVNALLLGDSALYLCASSLRPGSYEQYFGPGTRLTVT.

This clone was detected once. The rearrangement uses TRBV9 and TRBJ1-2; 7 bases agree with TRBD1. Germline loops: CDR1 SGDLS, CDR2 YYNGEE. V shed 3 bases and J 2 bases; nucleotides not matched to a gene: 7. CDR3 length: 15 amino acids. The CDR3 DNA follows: TGTGCCAGCAGCGCCACGCAGGGGGTAAACTATGGCTACACCTTC. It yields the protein CASSATQGVNYGYTF.

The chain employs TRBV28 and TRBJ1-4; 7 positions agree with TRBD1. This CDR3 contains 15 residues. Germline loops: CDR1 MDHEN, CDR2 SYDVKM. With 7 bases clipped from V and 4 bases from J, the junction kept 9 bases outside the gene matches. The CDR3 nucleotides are TGTGCCAGCATTACCTGGACAGGAATTAATGAAAAACTGTTTTTT. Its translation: CASITWTGINEKLFF.

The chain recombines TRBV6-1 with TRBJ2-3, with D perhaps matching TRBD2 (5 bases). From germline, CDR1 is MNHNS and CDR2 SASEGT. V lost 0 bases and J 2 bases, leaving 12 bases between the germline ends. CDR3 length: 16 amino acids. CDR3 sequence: CASSEAPGIDTDTQYF. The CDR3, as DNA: TGTGCCAGCAGTGAAGCCCCGGGGATTGACACAGATACGCAGTATTTT.

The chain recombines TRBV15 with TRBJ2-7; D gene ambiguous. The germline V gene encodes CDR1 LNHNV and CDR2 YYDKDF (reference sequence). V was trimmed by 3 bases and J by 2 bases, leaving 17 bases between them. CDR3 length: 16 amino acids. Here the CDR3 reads CATSRTLEQPTYEQYF. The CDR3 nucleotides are TGTGCCACCAGCAGGACGCTAGAACAACCTACCTACGAGCAGTACTTC.

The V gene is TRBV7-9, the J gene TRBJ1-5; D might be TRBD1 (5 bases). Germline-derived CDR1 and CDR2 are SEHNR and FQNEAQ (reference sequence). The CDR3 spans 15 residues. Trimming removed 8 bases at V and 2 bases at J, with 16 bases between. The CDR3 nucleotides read TGTGCCAGCGGTCCAAGGGGCGCGGGCAATCAGCCCCAGCATTTT. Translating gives CASGPRGAGNQPQHF.

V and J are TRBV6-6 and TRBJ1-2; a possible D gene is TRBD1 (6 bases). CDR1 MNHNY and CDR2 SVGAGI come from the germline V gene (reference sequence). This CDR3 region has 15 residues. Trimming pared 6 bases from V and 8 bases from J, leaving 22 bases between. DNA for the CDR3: TGTGCCAGCAGCCACCGGCGGGGGCGAGGCGACGGCTACACCTTC. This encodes CASSHRRGRGDGYTF.

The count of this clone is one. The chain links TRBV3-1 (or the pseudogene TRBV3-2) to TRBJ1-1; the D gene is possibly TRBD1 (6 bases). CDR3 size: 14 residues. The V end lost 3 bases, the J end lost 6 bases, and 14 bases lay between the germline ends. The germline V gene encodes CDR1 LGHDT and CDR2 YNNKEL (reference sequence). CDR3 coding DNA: TGTGCCAGCAGCCATGAACAGGGACCTGCTGAAGCTTTCTTT. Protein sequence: CASSHEQGPAEAFF.

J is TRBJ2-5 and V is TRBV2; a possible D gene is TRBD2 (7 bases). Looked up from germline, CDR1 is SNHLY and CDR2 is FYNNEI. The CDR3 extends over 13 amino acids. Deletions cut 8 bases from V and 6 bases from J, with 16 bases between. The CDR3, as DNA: TGTGCCAGCGAAGGGGGGGACGTGAAGACCCAGTACTTC. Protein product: CASEGGDVKTQYF. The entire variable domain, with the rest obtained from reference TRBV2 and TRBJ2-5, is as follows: EPEVTQTPSHQVTQMGQEVILRCVPISNHLYFYWYRQILGQKVEFLVSFYNNEISEKSEIFDDQFSVERPDGSNFTLKIRSTKLEDSAMYFCASEGGDVKTQYFGPGTRLLVL.

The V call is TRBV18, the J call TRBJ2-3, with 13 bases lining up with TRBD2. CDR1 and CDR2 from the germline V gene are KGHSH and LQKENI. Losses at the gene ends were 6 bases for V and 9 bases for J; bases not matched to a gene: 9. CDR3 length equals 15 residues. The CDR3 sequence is CASSRTSGGSGTQYF. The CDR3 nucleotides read TGTGCCAGCTCCAGGACTAGCGGGGGAAGTGGAACGCAGTATTTT.

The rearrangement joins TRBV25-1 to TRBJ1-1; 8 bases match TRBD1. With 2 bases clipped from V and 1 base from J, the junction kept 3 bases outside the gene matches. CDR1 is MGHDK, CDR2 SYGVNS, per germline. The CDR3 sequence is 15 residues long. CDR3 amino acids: CASSEPDRENTEAFF. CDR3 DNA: TGTGCCAGCAGTGAACCGGACAGGGAGAACACTGAAGCTTTCTTT.

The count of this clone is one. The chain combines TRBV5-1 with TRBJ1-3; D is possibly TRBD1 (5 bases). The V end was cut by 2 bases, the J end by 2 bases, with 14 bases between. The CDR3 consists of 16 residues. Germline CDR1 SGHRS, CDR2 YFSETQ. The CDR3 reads CASSFGRGEAGNTIYF. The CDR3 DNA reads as TGCGCCAGCAGCTTCGGCCGGGGGGAGGCTGGAAACACCATATATTTT.

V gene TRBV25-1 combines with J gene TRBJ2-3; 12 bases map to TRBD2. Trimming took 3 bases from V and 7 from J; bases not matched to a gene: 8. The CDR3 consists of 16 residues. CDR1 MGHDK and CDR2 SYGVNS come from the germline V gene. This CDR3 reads CASSDASGGVVNTQYF. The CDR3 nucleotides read TGTGCCAGCAGTGACGCTAGCGGGGGGGTTGTGAATACGCAGTATTTT.

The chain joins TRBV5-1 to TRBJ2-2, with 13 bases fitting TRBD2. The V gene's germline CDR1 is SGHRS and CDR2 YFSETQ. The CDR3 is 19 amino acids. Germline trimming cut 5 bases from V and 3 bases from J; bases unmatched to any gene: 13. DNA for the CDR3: TGCGCCAGCAGTTCTTTTCCCGGGACTAGCGGGACTTACACCGGGGAGCTGTTTTTT. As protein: CASSSFPGTSGTYTGELFF.

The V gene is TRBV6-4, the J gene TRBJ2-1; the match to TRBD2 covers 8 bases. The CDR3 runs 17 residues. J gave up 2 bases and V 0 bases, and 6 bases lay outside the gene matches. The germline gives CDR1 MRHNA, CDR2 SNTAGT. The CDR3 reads CASSDSSSSGAYNEQFF. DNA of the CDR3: TGTGCCAGCAGTGACTCGAGTAGTAGCGGGGCCTACAATGAGCAGTTCTTC.

CDR3 amino acids: CASSSGGQGEQYF. CDR3 nucleotide sequence: TGTGCCAGTAGTAGCGGGGGGCAGGGCGAGCAGTACTTC. This sequence joins TRBV19 and TRBJ2-7; 8 bases match TRBD2. J gave up 6 bases and V 4 bases, and 5 bases lay outside the gene matches. CDR1 is LNHDA, CDR2 SQIVND, per germline (reference sequence). The CDR3 has 13 residues.

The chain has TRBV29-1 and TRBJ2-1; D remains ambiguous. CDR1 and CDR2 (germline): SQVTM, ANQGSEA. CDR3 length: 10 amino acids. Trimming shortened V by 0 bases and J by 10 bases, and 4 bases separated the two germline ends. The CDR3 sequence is CSVEDREQFF. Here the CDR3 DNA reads TGCAGCGTTGAAGACAGGGAGCAGTTCTTC.

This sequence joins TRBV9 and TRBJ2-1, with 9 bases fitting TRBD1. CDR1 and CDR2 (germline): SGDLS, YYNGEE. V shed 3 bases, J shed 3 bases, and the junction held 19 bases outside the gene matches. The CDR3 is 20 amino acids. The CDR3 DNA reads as TGTGCCAGCAGCGGCGTAAAAACAGGGGGCACGACGGTCAGCTACAATGAGCAGTTCTTC. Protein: CASSGVKTGGTTVSYNEQFF.

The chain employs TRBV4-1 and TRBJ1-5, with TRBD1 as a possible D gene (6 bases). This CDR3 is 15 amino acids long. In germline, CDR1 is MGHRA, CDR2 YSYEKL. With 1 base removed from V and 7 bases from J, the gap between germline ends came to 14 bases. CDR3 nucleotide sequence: TGCGCCAGCAGCCAAGCAGGGGCCTTAGGGCAGCCCCAGCATTTT. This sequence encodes CASSQAGALGQPQHF.

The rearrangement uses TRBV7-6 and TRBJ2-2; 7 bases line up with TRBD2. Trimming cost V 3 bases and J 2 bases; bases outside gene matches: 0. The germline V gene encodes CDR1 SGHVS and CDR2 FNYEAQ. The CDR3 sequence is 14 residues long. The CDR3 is CASSLGLNTGELFF. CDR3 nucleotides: TGTGCCAGCAGCTTGGGACTAAACACCGGGGAGCTGTTTTTT.

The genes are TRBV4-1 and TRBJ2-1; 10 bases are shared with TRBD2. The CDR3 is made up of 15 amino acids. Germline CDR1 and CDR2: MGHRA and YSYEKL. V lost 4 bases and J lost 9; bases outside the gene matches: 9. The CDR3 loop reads CASSPSGGEWTEQFF. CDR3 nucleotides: TGCGCCAGCAGCCCTAGCGGGGGTGAGTGGACTGAGCAGTTCTTC.

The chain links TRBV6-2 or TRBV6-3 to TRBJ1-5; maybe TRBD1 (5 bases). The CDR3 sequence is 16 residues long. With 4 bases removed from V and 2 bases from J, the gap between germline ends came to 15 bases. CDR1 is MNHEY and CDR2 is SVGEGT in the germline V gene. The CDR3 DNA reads TGTGCCAGCAGTTTCCTTCGGGGGGACGGCAATCAGCCCCAGCATTTT. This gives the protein CASSFLRGDGNQPQHF.

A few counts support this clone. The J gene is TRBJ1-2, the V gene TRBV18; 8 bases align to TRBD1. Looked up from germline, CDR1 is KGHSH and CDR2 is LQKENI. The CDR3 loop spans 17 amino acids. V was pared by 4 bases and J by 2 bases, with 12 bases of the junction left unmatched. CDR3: CASSQGQGISNNYGYTF. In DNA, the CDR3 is TGTGCCAGCTCACAAGGACAGGGTATATCCAACAACTATGGCTACACCTTC.

The CDR3: CASGSPPGDHEQYF. DNA of the CDR3: TGTGCTAGTGGTTCACCCCCAGGGGATCACGAGCAGTACTTC. The gene calls are TRBV12-5 and TRBJ2-7, with a possible D match to TRBD1 (6 bases). This CDR3 has 14 residues. Trimming shortened V by 4 bases and J by 5 bases, and 15 bases separated the two germline ends. Germline lookup yields CDR1 LGHNT and CDR2 FRNRAP.

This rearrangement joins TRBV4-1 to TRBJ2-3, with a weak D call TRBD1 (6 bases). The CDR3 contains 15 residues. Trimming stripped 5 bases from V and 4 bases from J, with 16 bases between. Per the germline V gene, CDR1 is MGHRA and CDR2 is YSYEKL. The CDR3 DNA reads TGCGCCAGCAGCTCGTCAGGGGATATCGCAGATACGCAGTATTTT. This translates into CASSSSGDIADTQYF.

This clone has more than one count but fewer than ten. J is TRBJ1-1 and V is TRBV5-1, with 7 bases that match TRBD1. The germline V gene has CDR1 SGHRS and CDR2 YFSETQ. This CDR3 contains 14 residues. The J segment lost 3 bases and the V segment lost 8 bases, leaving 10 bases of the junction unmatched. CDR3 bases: TGCGCCAGTGGTACAGGGGAGCGGGACACTGAAGCTTTCTTT. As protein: CASGTGERDTEAFF. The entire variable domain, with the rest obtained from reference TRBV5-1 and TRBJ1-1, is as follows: KAGVTQTPRYLIKTRGQQVTLSCSPISGHRSVSWYQQTPGQGLQFLFEYFSETQRNKGNFPGRFSGRQFSNSRSEMNVSTLELGDSALYLCASGTGERDTEAFFGQGTRLTVV.

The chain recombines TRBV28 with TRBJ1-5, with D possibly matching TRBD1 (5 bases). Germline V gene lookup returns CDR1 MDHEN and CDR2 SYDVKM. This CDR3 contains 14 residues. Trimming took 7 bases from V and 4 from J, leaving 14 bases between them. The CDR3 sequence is CASTLTATNQPQHF. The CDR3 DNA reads TGTGCCAGCACCCTGACAGCCACTAATCAGCCCCAGCATTTT. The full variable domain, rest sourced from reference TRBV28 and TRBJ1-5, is DVKVTQSSRYLVKRTGEKVFLECVQDMDHENMFWYRQDPGLGLRLIYFSYDVKMKEKGDIPEGYSVSREKKERFSLILESASTNQTSMYLCASTLTATNQPQHFGDGTRLSIL.

CDR3 region: CASSLSPGGTGNTIYF. The CDR3, as DNA: TGTGCCAGCAGCTTATCGCCAGGGGGGACTGGAAACACCATATATTTT. V is TRBV7-8 and J is TRBJ1-3; TRBD1 aligns across 7 bases. This CDR3 has 16 residues. Germline V gives CDR1 SGHVS, CDR2 FQNEAQ. The junction had 6 bases not matched to a gene; V was cut back by 2 bases and J by 2 bases.

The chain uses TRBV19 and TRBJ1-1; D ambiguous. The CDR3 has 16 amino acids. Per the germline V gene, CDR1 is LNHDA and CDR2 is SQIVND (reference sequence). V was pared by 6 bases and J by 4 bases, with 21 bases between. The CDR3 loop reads CASRPAGEVRGTEAFF. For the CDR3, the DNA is TGTGCCAGTAGGCCCGCCGGGGAGGTGCGGGGCACTGAAGCTTTCTTT.

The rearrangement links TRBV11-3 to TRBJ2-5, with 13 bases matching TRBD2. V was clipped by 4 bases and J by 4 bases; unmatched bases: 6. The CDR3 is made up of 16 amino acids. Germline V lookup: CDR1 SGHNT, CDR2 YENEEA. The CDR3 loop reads CASSSRTSGGGETQYF. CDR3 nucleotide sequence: TGTGCCAGCAGCTCCCGGACTAGCGGGGGAGGAGAGACCCAGTACTTC.